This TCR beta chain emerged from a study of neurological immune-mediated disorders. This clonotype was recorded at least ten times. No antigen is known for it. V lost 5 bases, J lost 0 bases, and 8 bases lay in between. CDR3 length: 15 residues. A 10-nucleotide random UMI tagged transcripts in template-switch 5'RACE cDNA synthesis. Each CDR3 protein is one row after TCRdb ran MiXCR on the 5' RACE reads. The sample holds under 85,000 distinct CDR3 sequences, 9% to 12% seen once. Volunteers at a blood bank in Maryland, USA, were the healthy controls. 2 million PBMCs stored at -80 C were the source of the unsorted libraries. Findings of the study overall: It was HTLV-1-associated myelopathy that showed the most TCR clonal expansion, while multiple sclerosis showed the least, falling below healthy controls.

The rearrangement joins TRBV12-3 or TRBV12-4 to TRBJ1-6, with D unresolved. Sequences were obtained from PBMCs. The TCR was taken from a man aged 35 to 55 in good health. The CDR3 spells CASSGEGSYNSPLHF. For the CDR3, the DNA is TGTGCCAGCAGTGGCGAGGGCTCCTATAATTCACCCCTCCACTTT.